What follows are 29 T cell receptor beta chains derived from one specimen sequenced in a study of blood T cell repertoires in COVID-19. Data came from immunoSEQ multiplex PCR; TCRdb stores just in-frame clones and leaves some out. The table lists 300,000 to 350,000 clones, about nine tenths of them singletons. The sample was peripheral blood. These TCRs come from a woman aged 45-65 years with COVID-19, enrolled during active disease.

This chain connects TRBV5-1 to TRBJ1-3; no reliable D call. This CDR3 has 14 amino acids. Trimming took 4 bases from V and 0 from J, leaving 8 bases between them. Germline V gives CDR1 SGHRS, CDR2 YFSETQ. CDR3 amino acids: CASSPSSSGNTIYF. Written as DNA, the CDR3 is TGCGCCAGCAGCCCCTCGTCCTCTGGAAACACCATATATTTT.

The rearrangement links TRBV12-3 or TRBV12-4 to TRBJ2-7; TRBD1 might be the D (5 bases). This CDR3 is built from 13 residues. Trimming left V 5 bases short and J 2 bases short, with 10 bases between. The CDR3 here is CASSRGGAYEQYF. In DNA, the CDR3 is TGTGCCAGCAGTAGGGGTGGAGCCTACGAGCAGTACTTC.

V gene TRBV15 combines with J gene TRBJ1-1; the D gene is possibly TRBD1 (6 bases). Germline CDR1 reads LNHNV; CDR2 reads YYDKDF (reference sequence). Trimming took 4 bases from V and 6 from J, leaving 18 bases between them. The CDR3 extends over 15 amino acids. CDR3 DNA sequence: TGTGCCACCAGCACAGGGGACTCCCGGGGGGCTGAAGCTTTCTTT. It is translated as CATSTGDSRGAEAFF.

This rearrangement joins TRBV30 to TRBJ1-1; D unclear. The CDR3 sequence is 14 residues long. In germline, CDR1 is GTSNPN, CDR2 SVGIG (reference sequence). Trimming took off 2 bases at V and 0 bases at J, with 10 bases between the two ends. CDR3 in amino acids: CAWSTTRVNTEAFF. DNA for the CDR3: TGTGCCTGGAGTACAACACGGGTGAACACTGAAGCTTTCTTT.

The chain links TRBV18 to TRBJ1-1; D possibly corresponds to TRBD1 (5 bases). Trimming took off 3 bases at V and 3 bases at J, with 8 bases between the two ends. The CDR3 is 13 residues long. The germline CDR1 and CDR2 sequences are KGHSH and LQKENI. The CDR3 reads CASSPKQDTEAFF. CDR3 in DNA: TGTGCCAGCTCACCTAAACAGGACACTGAAGCTTTCTTT.

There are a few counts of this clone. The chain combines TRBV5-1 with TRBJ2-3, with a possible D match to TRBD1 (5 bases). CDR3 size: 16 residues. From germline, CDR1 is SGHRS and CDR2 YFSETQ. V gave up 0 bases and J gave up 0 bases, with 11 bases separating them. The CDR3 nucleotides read TGCGCCAGCAGCTTGGCTTTTCAGGGTAGCACAGATACGCAGTATTTT. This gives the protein CASSLAFQGSTDTQYF.

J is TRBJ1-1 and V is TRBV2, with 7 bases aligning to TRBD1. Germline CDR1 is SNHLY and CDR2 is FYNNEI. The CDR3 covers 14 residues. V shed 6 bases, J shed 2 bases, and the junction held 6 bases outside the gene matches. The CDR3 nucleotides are TGTGCCAGCAGGGACCGGGACAGCAACACTGAAGCTTTCTTT. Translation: CASRDRDSNTEAFF.

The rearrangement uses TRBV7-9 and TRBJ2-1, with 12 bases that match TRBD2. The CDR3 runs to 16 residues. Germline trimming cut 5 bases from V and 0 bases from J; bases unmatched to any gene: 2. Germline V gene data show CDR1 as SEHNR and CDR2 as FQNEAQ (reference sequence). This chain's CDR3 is CASSPLAGGSYNEQFF. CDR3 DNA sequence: TGTGCCAGCAGCCCACTAGCGGGAGGCTCCTACAATGAGCAGTTCTTC.

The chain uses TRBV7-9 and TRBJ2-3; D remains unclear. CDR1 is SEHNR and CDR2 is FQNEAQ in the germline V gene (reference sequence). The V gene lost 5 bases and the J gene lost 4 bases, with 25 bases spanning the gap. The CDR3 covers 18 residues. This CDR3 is CASSPAQALSHLADTQYF. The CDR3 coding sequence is TGTGCCAGCAGCCCCGCGCAAGCCCTCTCGCACTTGGCAGATACGCAGTATTTT. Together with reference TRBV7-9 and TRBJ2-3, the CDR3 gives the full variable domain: DTGVSQNPRHKITKRGQNVTFRCDPISEHNRLYWYRQTLGQGPEFLTYFQNEAQLEKSRLLSDRFSAERPKGSFSTLEIQRTEQGDSAMYLCASSPAQALSHLADTQYFGPGTRLTVL.

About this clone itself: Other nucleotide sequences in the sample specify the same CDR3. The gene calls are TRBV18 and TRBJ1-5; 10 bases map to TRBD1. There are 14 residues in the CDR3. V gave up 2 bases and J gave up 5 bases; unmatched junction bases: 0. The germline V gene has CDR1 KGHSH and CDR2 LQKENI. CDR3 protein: CASSPGTGDQPQHF. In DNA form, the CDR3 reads TGTGCCAGCTCACCAGGGACAGGGGATCAGCCCCAGCATTTT.

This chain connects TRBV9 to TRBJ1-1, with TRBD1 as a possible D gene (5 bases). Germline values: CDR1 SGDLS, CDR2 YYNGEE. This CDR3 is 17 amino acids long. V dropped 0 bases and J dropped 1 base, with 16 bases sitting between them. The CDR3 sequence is CASSVGGGEGWNTEAFF. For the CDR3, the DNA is TGTGCCAGCAGCGTAGGAGGAGGGGAGGGGTGGAACACTGAAGCTTTCTTT. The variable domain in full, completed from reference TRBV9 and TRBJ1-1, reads DSGVTQTPKHLITATGQRVTLRCSPRSGDLSVYWYQQSLDQGLQFLIQYYNGEERAKGNILERFSAQQFPDLHSELNLSSLELGDSALYFCASSVGGGEGWNTEAFFGQGTRLTVV.

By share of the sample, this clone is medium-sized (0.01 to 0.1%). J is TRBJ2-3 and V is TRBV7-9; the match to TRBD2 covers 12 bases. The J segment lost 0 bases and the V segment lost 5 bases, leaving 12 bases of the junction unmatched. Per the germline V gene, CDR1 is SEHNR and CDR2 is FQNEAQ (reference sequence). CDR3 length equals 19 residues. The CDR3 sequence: CASSGYTSGRSSSTDTQYF. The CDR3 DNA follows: TGTGCCAGCAGCGGGTACACTAGCGGGAGGAGTTCTAGCACAGATACGCAGTATTTT.

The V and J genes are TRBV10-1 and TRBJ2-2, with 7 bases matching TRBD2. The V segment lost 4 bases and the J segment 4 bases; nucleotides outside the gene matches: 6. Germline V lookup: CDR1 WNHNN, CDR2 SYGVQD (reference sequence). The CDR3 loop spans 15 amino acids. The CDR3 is CASSARGGPTGELFF. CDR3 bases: TGCGCCAGCAGTGCTCGGGGAGGGCCCACCGGGGAGCTGTTTTTT.

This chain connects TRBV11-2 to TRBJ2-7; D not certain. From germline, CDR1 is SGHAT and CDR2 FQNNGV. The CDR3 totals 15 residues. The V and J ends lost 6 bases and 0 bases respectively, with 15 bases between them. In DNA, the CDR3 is TGTGCCAGCAGTCCCACAAACAAGTACTCCTACGAGCAGTACTTC. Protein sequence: CASSPTNKYSYEQYF.

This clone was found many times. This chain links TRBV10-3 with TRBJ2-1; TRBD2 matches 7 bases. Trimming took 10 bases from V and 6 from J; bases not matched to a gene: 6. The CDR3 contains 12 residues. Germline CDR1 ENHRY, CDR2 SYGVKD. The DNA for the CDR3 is TGTGCCACAAACGGCGGGAGCAATGAGCAGTTCTTC. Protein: CATNGGSNEQFF.

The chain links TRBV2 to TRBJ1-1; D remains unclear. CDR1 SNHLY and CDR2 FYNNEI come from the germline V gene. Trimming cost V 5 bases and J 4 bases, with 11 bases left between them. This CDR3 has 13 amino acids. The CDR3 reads CASSQRLTTEAFF. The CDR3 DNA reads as TGTGCCAGCAGTCAGAGGCTAACCACTGAAGCTTTCTTT.

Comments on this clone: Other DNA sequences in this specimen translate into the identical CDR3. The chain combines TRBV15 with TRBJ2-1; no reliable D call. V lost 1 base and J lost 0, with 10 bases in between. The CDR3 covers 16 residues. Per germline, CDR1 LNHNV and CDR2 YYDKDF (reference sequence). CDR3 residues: CATSRGGRSSYNEQFF. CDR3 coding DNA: TGTGCCACCAGCAGAGGCGGCAGAAGCTCCTACAATGAGCAGTTCTTC.

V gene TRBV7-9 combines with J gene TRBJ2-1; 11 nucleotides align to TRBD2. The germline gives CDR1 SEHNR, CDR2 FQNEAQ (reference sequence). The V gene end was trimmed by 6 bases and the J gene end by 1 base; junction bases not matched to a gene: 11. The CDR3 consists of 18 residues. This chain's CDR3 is CASRGLAGLGDSYNEQFF. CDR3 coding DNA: TGTGCCAGCAGAGGACTAGCGGGTTTGGGAGATTCCTACAATGAGCAGTTCTTC.

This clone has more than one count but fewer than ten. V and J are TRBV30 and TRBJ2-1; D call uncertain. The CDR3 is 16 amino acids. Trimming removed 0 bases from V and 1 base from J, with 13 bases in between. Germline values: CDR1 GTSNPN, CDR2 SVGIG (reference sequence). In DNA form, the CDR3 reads TGTGCCTGGAGTGTAAACCGGGTCAAATCCTACAATGAGCAGTTCTTC. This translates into CAWSVNRVKSYNEQFF.

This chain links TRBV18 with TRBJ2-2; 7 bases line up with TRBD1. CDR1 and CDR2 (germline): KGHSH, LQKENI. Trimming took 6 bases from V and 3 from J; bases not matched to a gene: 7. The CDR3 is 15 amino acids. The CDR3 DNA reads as TGTGCCAGCTCGCCTACAGGGGCGGACACCGGGGAGCTGTTTTTT. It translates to CASSPTGADTGELFF. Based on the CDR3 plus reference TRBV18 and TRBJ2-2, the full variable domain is NAGVMQNPRHLVRRRGQEARLRCSPMKGHSHVYWYRQLPEEGLKFMVYLQKENIIDESGMPKERFSAEFPKEGPSILRIQQVVRGDSAAYFCASSPTGADTGELFFGEGSRLTVL.

CDR3 sequence: CASSYSRGGSGYTF. The CDR3, as DNA: TGTGCCAGCAGTTACTCGAGAGGGGGCTCTGGCTACACCTTC. V gene TRBV6-5 combines with J gene TRBJ1-2, with TRBD1 identical over 7 bases. Germline CDR1 is MNHEY and CDR2 is SVGAGI. V lost 0 bases, J lost 7 bases, and 5 bases stayed unmatched. The CDR3 length is 14 residues.

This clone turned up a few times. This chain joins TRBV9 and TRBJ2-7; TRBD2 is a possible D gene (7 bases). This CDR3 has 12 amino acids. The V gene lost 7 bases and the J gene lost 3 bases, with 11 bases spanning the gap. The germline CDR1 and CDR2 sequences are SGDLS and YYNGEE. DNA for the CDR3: TGTGCCAGCGGGAGGGGACACTACGAGCAGTACTTC. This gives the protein CASGRGHYEQYF.

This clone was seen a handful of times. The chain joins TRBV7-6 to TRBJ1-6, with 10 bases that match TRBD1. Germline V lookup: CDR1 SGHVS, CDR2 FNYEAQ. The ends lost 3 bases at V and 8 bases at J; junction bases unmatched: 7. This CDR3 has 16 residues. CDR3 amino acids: CASSFSPGQGHSPLHF. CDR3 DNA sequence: TGTGCCAGCAGCTTCTCACCGGGACAGGGGCATTCACCCCTCCACTTT.

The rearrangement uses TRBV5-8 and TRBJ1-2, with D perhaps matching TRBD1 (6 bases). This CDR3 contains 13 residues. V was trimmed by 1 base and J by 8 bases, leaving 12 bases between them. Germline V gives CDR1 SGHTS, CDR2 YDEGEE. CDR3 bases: TGTGCCAGCAGCTTGAACAGGGTAGGGGGCTACACCTTC. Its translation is CASSLNRVGGYTF.

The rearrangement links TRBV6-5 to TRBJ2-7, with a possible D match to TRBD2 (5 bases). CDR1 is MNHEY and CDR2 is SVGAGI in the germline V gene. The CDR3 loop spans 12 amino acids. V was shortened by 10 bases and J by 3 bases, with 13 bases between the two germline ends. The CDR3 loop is CATRALDYEQYF. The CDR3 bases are TGTGCCACGAGGGCCCTAGACTACGAGCAGTACTTC.

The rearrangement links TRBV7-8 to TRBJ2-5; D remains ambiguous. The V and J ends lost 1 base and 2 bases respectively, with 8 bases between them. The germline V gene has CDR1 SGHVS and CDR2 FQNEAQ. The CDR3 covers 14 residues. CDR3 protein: CASSLGSGQETQYF. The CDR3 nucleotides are TGTGCCAGCAGCTTAGGGTCGGGTCAAGAGACCCAGTACTTC.

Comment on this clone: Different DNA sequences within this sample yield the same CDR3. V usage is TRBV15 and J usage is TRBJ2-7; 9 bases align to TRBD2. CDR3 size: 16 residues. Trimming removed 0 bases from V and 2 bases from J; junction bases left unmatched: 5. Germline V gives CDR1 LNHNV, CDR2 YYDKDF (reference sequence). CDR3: CATSRDSQRGAYEQYF. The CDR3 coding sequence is TGTGCCACCAGCAGAGACTCCCAGCGGGGGGCCTACGAGCAGTACTTC.

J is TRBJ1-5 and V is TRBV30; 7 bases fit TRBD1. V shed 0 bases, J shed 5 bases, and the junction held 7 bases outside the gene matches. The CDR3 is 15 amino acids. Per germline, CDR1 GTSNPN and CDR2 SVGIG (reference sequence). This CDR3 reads CAWSVGTGAHQPQHF. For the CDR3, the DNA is TGTGCCTGGAGTGTGGGAACAGGGGCTCATCAGCCCCAGCATTTT.

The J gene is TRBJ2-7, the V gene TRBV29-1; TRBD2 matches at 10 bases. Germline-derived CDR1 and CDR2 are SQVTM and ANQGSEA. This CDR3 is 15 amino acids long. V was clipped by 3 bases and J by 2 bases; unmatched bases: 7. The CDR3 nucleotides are TGCAGCGTTGATTCTCAGCGGGAGGGCGCCTACGAGCAGTACTTC. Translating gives CSVDSQREGAYEQYF.